What follows are 29 T cell receptor beta chains derived from one specimen sequenced in a study of tumor-infiltrating lymphocytes in primary liver carcinoma. From around 0.5 ug of total RNA, TCR beta-specific cDNA was reverse-transcribed using a constant-region primer. Library construction for TCR beta comprised three nested multiplex PCR rounds performed with slightly modified ARM-PCR. Two initial PCR rounds of around 9 cycles each paired TRBV1-TRBV30 forward primers with a C-beta reverse primer. TCRdb redid the calling of the multiplex PCR reads with MiXCR, one entry per CDR3 protein. Of about 200,000 distinct CDR3 sequences listed, about 61% are singletons. RNA was extracted from whole blood without cell sorting, alongside germline DNA. Input material: peripheral blood. The source is a woman aged 60-75 years with primary liver carcinoma and hepatitis B virus infection.

This clonotype appeared a few times. The rearrangement links TRBV5-5 to TRBJ2-2; D ambiguous. V lost 2 bases, J lost 4 bases, and 6 bases lay in between. Germline CDR1 and CDR2: SGHKS and YYEKEE (reference sequence). The CDR3 runs to 13 residues. The CDR3 region is CASSFLGTGELFF. The CDR3 DNA sequence: TGTGCCAGCAGCTTTCTGGGCACCGGGGAGCTGTTTTTT. Looking up the rest from reference TRBV5-5 and TRBJ2-2 gives the full variable domain: DAGVTQSPTHLIKTRGQQVTLRCSPISGHKSVSWYQQVLGQGPQFIFQYYEKEERGRGNFPDRFSARQFPNYSSELNVNALLLGDSALYLCASSFLGTGELFFGEGSRLTVL.

With respect to this clonotype: Here the CDR3 omits its conserved ending phenylalanine or tryptophan, so a read error is the likely source. The chain employs TRBV11-2 and TRBJ2-7; maybe TRBD2 (6 bases). The germline gives CDR1 SGHAT, CDR2 FQNNGV. The CDR3 covers 15 residues. As DNA, the CDR3 is TGTACCAGCAGTTTATTGACGGGAGTGATCTACGAGCAGTACTTA. Protein: CTSSLLTGVIYEQYL.

About this clonotype: A read error may explain this, as a much larger clone is one base away. The conserved phenylalanine or tryptophan normally closing the CDR3 is absent here, so this likely arose from a read error. This chain links TRBV4-2 with TRBJ1-2; D may be TRBD1 (5 bases). From germline, CDR1 is LGHNA and CDR2 YNFKEQ. This CDR3 region has 15 residues. The V and J ends lost 1 base and 2 bases respectively, with 11 bases between them. This chain's CDR3 is CASSQGLGRNYGYTL. In DNA, the CDR3 is TGTGCCAGCAGCCAAGGTTTGGGACGGAACTATGGCTACACCCTC.

Notes on this clonotype: The junction departs from germline at one end; a sequencing error may be responsible. V is TRBV5-4 and J is TRBJ2-5, with D perhaps matching TRBD2 (5 bases). CDR1 and CDR2 from the germline V gene are SGHNT and YYREEE (reference sequence). This CDR3 has 14 residues. CDR3 coding DNA: TGTGCCAGCAGCTTGGGGGGAGACCAAGATACCCGGTACTTC. It codes for CASSLGGDQDTRYF.

The table lists this clonotype with a few counts. The V gene is TRBV5-1, the J gene TRBJ2-7; possibly TRBD1 or TRBD2 for D (5 bases each). CDR3 length: 13 residues. The germline V and J ends were trimmed by 2 bases and 2 bases, with 8 bases remaining between them. Germline CDR1 reads SGHRS; CDR2 reads YFSETQ. The chain's CDR3 is CASSFQGPYEQYF. In DNA form, the CDR3 reads TGCGCCAGCAGCTTCCAGGGACCCTACGAGCAGTACTTC.

Turning to this clonotype: This could be a read error, since a much larger clone is one nucleotide away. This sequence joins TRBV12-3 or TRBV12-4 and TRBJ2-5; 8 bases are shared with TRBD1. The CDR3 runs to 13 residues. V shed 7 bases, J shed 4 bases, and the junction held 5 bases outside the gene matches. This CDR3 is CASNGTGGETQYF. The CDR3 DNA follows: TGTGCCAGCAACGGGACAGGAGGAGAGACCCAGTACTTC.

This clonotype was counted only a few times. Given a much more abundant clone one base away, this may be a read error. This sequence joins TRBV6-5 and TRBJ2-7; 7 bases line up with TRBD2. From germline, CDR1 is MNHEY and CDR2 SVGAGI. The CDR3 runs to 14 residues. The CDR3 DNA reads TGTGTCAGCAGTTCGGCTAGCGGCCCCTACGAGCAGTACTTC. This translates into CVSSSASGPYEQYF.

This clonotype was detected many times. The CDR3 nucleotides are TGTGCCAGCAGCTTAGGGGGGTATGAGACCCAGTACTTC. This codes for CASSLGGYETQYF. V usage is TRBV5-6 and J usage is TRBJ2-5; either TRBD1 or TRBD2 may fit D (6 bases each). The germline V and J ends were trimmed by 2 bases and 5 bases, with 10 bases remaining between them. The germline V gene has CDR1 SGHDT and CDR2 YYEEEE. The CDR3 sequence is 13 residues long.

A remark on this clonotype: This clone may be a read error of a much larger clone one base away. This sequence joins TRBV6-5 and TRBJ2-7; D not certain. The V and J ends lost 8 bases and 2 bases respectively, with 7 bases between them. CDR1 and CDR2 from the germline V gene are MNHEY and SVGAGI. The CDR3 is made up of 11 amino acids. The CDR3 sequence is CASGWTYEQYF. Here the CDR3 DNA reads TGTGCCAGCGGGTGGACCTACGAGCAGTACTTC.

Points on this clonotype: An end of the junction differs from the germline gene, which may be a read error. The chain recombines TRBV11-3 with TRBJ1-1; D gene ambiguous. Germline V gene lookup returns CDR1 SGHNT and CDR2 YENEEA. This CDR3 region has 15 residues. The CDR3 DNA follows: TGTGTCAGCACCTTCCCCGACAAGTGGGACACTGAAGCTTTCTTT. Residues: CVSTFPDKWDTEAFF.

A word on this clonotype: Given a much more abundant clone one base away, this may be a read error. The rearrangement joins TRBV4-1 to TRBJ2-3; D call uncertain. CDR1 MGHRA and CDR2 YSYEKL come from the germline V gene. CDR3 length equals 14 residues. The CDR3 sequence: CASNQFRPADTQYF. CDR3 nucleotide sequence: TGCGCCAGCAACCAATTCAGACCCGCAGATACGCAGTATTTT.

The chain links TRBV4-1 to TRBJ1-5; a weak D match, TRBD1 (5 bases). CDR3 length equals 18 residues. Per germline, CDR1 MGHRA and CDR2 YSYEKL. V was cut by 10 bases and J by 2 bases, with 27 bases left in between. CDR3 DNA sequence: TGCGCCAACACCGATATCCCGTTGAAAAGGGACGGCAATCAGCCCCAGCATTTT. Amino acid sequence: CANTDIPLKRDGNQPQHF.

The chain carries TRBV5-1 and TRBJ2-3, with TRBD2 matching over 7 bases. CDR1 SGHRS and CDR2 YFSETQ come from the germline V gene. Trimming took 3 bases from V and 2 from J; bases not matched to a gene: 9. The CDR3 contains 16 residues. CDR3 in amino acids: CASSSGRVVNTDTQYF. The CDR3 bases are TGCGCCAGCAGCTCGGGGAGGGTAGTCAACACAGATACGCAGTATTTT.

To note about this clonotype: It may be a read error: a sequence one base away is much more abundant. The V call is TRBV6-6, the J call TRBJ2-7; no firm D call. This CDR3 has 13 amino acids. Between the trimmed V and J ends, which lost 5 bases and 3 bases, there was a span of 11 bases. Germline V gene data show CDR1 as MNHNY and CDR2 as SVGAGI (reference sequence). CDR3: CASSTGLGYEQYF. CDR3 in DNA: TGTGCCAGCAGTACTGGTTTGGGCTACGAGCAGTACTTC.

This clonotype was recorded only once. This may come from a read error, since a much larger clone is one base off. The chain couples TRBV6-6 to TRBJ2-7, with 9 bases matching TRBD2. CDR3 size: 16 residues. V was pared by 2 bases and J by 2 bases, with 7 bases of the junction left unmatched. Germline lookup yields CDR1 MNHNY and CDR2 SVGAGI (reference sequence). The chain's CDR3 is CASSYPTSGGTYEQYF. The CDR3 DNA reads as TGTGCCAGCAGTTACCCGACTAGCGGAGGAACCTACGAGCAGTACTTC.

This clonotype was counted once. A read error may account for a junction end that differs from germline. V is TRBV4-1 and J is TRBJ2-3; tentative D call: TRBD2 (6 bases). This CDR3 is 14 amino acids long. Germline V gene data show CDR1 as MGHRA and CDR2 as YSYEKL. The CDR3 region is CVSSQDRGIGTQYF. CDR3 bases: TGTGTCAGCAGCCAAGATCGGGGGATCGGTACGCAGTATTTT.

The rearrangement uses TRBV11-2 and TRBJ2-2, with D perhaps TRBD1 (5 bases). The CDR3 runs to 13 residues. The V and J ends lost 2 bases and 8 bases respectively, with 9 bases between them. CDR1 is SGHAT and CDR2 is FQNNGV in the germline V gene. In DNA form, the CDR3 reads TGTGCCAGCAGCTTAATAAGGGGAGGGGAGCTGTTTTTT. It specifies CASSLIRGGELFF.

Details on this clonotype: A much larger clone differs by one base, so this may be a read error. The chain recombines TRBV6-5 with TRBJ2-3; TRBD2 is a possible D gene (5 bases). Per the germline V gene, CDR1 is MNHEY and CDR2 is SVGAGI. The CDR3 is made up of 15 amino acids. Trimming left V 3 bases short and J 5 bases short, with 15 bases between. For the CDR3, the DNA is TGTGCCAGCAGTTATCGAGCGGTACGGGGAGATACGCAGTATTTT. Protein: CASSYRAVRGDTQYF.

This clonotype was counted between two and nine times. The junction differs from germline at one of its ends, possibly a read error. The chain has TRBV5-1 and TRBJ2-7; possible D gene TRBD1, 6 bases. The CDR3 sequence is 15 residues long. Germline-derived CDR1 and CDR2 are SGHRS and YFSETQ. CDR3 nucleotide sequence: TGCGCCAGCAGCTTGGAGGCAGGGGCCTCCTTCGAGCAGTACTTC. Its protein product is CASSLEAGASFEQYF.

This clonotype was detected only a few times. The chain employs TRBV7-8 and TRBJ2-3; the D gene is possibly TRBD1 (6 bases). CDR1 is SGHVS and CDR2 is FQNEAQ in the germline V gene. Trimming left V 7 bases short and J 2 bases short, with 16 bases between. The CDR3 sequence is 15 residues long. CDR3: CASTLGATHTDTQYF. The CDR3 coding sequence is TGTGCCAGCACCTTGGGGGCTACCCACACAGATACGCAGTATTTT. The complete variable domain, with remaining parts taken from reference TRBV7-8 and TRBJ2-3, reads GAGVSQSPRYKVAKRGQDVALRCDPISGHVSLFWYQQALGQGPEFLTYFQNEAQLDKSGLPSDRFFAERPEGSVSTLKIQRTQQEDSAVYLCASTLGATHTDTQYFGPGTRLTVL.

As concerns this clonotype: This clone may be a read error of a much larger clone one base away. This chain uses TRBV4-1 with TRBJ2-2, with 13 bases lining up with TRBD2. The V gene's germline CDR1 is MGHRA and CDR2 YSYEKL. The CDR3 totals 16 residues. CDR3 sequence: CTSSRGLAGSAGELFF. CDR3 nucleotide sequence: TGCACCAGCAGCCGGGGACTAGCGGGATCGGCCGGGGAGCTGTTTTTT.

This clonotype has ten or more counts. The chain employs TRBV6-6 and TRBJ2-1; TRBD1 is a possible D gene (6 bases). Germline V gene sequence: CDR1 MNHNY, CDR2 SVGAGI (reference sequence). This CDR3 is built from 13 residues. V shed 1 base and J shed 10 bases, with 11 bases lying between them. The CDR3 region is CASSYLGAGEQFF. The CDR3 DNA reads as TGTGCCAGCAGTTACTTGGGGGCAGGGGAGCAGTTCTTC.

The chain has TRBV29-1 and TRBJ2-7; D gene uncertain. The CDR3 consists of 11 residues. The germline gives CDR1 SQVTM, CDR2 ANQGSEA. Trimming took off 2 bases at V and 9 bases at J, with 11 bases between the two ends. CDR3 protein: CSVERDNRQYF. CDR3 DNA sequence: TGCAGCGTTGAAAGGGATAACAGGCAGTACTTC.

Regarding this clonotype: Since the CDR3 does not end with the conserved phenylalanine or tryptophan, this likely comes from a read error. This sequence joins TRBV11-2 and TRBJ2-7; D is possibly TRBD1 (7 bases). The CDR3 has 13 residues. V shed 11 bases and J shed 0 bases, with 14 bases lying between them. Germline V lookup: CDR1 SGHAT, CDR2 FQNNGV. CDR3 nucleotides: TGTGCCTGTTGGCGGGACAGCTCCTACGAGCAGTACTTA. Its protein is CACWRDSSYEQYL.

In the case of this clonotype: Compared with germline, one end of the junction differs, possibly owing to a read error. The chain joins TRBV11-2 to TRBJ2-7; D uncertain. The CDR3 consists of 14 residues. Per germline, CDR1 SGHAT and CDR2 FQNNGV. The DNA for the CDR3 is TGTGCCAGCAACTTAGAGGCCGGCGTCTACGAGCTGTACTTC. It codes for CASNLEAGVYELYF.

J is TRBJ1-5 and V is TRBV30, with a tentative D call TRBD1 (5 bases). CDR1 and CDR2 from the germline V gene are GTSNPN and SVGIG (reference sequence). The V gene lost 0 bases and the J gene lost 5 bases, with 17 bases spanning the gap. The CDR3 runs to 16 residues. The CDR3 coding sequence is TGTGCCTGGAGTGTACCGGGACGGCCGGGGGATCAGCCCCAGCATTTT. It is translated as CAWSVPGRPGDQPQHF.

In the case of this clonotype: The missing conserved phenylalanine or tryptophan at the end of this CDR3 makes a read error likely. Because the CDR3's place on the DNA is in doubt, the DNA is left out and the CDR3 is given as listed by TCRdb. V is TRBV11-2 and J is TRBJ2-3; the table's D call, TRBD2, has no DNA check behind it. Germline-derived CDR1 and CDR2 are SGHAT and FQNNGV. Including both end residues, the CDR3 is 15 amino acids long. CDR3 sequence: CASSFRLGRTDTQCL.

This chain connects TRBV5-5 to TRBJ2-1; D possibly corresponds to TRBD2 (6 bases). Deletions cut 4 bases from V and 0 bases from J, with 17 bases between. Germline loops: CDR1 SGHKS, CDR2 YYEKEE (reference sequence). This CDR3 region has 17 residues. The CDR3 nucleotides are TGTGCCAGCAGCCCCGGCCGACTAGTCAGCTCCTACAATGAGCAGTTCTTC. Protein product: CASSPGRLVSSYNEQFF.

In regard to this clonotype: A clone one base away is much larger, so this may be a read error. The V gene is TRBV4-1, the J gene TRBJ2-2, with TRBD2 as a possible D gene (5 bases). Germline V gives CDR1 MGHRA, CDR2 YSYEKL. This CDR3 spans 12 amino acids. Trimming left V 4 bases short and J 8 bases short, with 8 bases between. Here the CDR3 reads CASSLPGGELFF. The DNA for the CDR3 is TGCGCCAGCAGCCTTCCGGGAGGGGAGCTGTTTTTT.